This TCR beta chain was recovered during a study of T-cell memory formation after mild COVID-19. Study findings and constraints: Contracting CD4+ clones were located mainly in CM and EM, and CD8+ clones in EMRA. Day 15 to 85 contractors were CD4/CD8 balanced; later expanders leaned CD4+. Cross-reactive memory seemingly joined, as some responding clones were found in pre-infection memory.

The CDR3 covers 14 residues. TCRdb re-analysed the 5' RACE reads in MiXCR, keeping a single row per CDR3 protein. This repertoire shows 120,000 to 150,000 distinct CDR3 sequences, more than 13% found once; its top ten account for about 26%. This clonotype has more than one count but fewer than ten. Its target is not known. The receptor was isolated from an adult woman who had mild COVID-19 (a few samples of this study predate the infection). Cell type and time point are not known. The V and J genes are TRBV21-1 and TRBJ1-1. TRBV21-1 is noted as a pseudogene. Material: PBMCs or a T cell subset sorted from them (not recorded which). The CDR3 DNA is TGTGCCAGCAGCAAAGTTGAAGGATTCACTGAAGCTTTCTTT. Encoded protein: CASSKVEGFTEAFF.